This TCR beta chain is drawn from a study of beta chain features in type 1 diabetes. Regarding this clone: Its antigen is as yet unknown.

Findings and caveats of the study: Shorter TCRB CDR3s, moderately but significantly so, marked every one of the four CD4+ subsets in Type 1 diabetes patients.

The CDR3 is 16 amino acids. CDR1 and CDR2 from the germline V gene are PRHDT and FYEKMQ (reference sequence). J was trimmed by 4 bases and V by 5 bases; bases with no gene match: 10. The entirety of the isolated RNA underwent reverse transcription, so expressed TCRB transcripts were sequenced. TCRdb keeps only in-frame clones here, not all; method: immunoSEQ multiplex PCR. The sample records 40,000 to 60,000 clones, about 64% being singletons. Sequencing input: stem cell memory CD4+ T cells from blood. The TCR sequence derives from a woman in her twenties or thirties with type 1 diabetes. The chain joins TRBV13 to TRBJ2-2; 7 nucleotides agree with TRBD2. CDR3 residues: CASSTLTSVGTGELFF. CDR3 sequence (DNA): TGTGCCAGCAGCACGCTAACTAGCGTAGGCACCGGGGAGCTGTTTTTT. Using reference TRBV13 and TRBJ2-2 for the parts outside the CDR3, the full variable domain is AAGVIQSPRHLIKEKRETATLKCYPIPRHDTVYWYQQGPGQDPQFLISFYEKMQSDKGSIPDRFSAQQFSDYHSELNMSSLELGDSALYFCASSTLTSVGTGELFFGEGSRLTVL.